What follows is one TCR beta chain and its context. The data belong to a study of T cell responses to AZD1222 COVID-19 vaccine. The repertoire was sequenced with immunoSEQ multiplex PCR; TCRdb's copy has only in-frame clones and lacks some. The sample carries some 120,000 clones, over 75% recorded once. V trimming: 6 bases; J trimming: 2 bases; junction bases outside the gene matches: 8. Germline V lookup: CDR1 MNHEY, CDR2 SMNVEV (reference sequence). The CDR3 loop spans 17 amino acids. The TCR was taken from an adult in good health. The source was peripheral blood, collected on day 0 of AZD1222 vaccination. The chain joins TRBV27 to TRBJ1-4; the match to TRBD1 covers 11 bases. This chain's CDR3 is CASRPGTGGNTNEKLFF. CDR3 nucleotides: TGTGCCAGCAGGCCCGGGACAGGGGGTAACACTAATGAAAAACTGTTTTTT.